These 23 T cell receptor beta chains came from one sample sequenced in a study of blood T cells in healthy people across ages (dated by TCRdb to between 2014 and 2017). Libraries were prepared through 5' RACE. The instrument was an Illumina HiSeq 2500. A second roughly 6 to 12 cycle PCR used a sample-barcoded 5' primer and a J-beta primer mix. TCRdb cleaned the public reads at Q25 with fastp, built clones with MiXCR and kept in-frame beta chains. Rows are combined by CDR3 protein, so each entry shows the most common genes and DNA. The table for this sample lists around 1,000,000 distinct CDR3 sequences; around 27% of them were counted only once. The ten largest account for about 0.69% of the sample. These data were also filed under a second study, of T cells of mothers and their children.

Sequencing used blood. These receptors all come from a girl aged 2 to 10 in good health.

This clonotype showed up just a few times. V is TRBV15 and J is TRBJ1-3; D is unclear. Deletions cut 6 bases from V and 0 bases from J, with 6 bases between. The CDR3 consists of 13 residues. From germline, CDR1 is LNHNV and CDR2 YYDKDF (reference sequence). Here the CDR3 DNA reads TGTGCCACCAGGAAGTACTCTGGAAACACCATATATTTT. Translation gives CATRKYSGNTIYF.

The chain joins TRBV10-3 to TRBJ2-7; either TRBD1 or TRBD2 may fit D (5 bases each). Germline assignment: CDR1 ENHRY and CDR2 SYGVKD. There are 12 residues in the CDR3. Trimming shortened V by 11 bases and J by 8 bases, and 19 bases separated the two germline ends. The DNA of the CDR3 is TGTGCCTTCGGGACGCCTGGGTCGAAGCAGTACTTC. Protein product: CAFGTPGSKQYF.

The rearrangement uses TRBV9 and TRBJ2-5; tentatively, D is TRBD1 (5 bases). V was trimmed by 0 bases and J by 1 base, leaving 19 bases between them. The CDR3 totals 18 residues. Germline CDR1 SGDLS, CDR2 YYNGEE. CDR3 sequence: CASSVGPEQAWGQETQYF. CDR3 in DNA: TGTGCCAGCAGCGTAGGACCCGAACAGGCGTGGGGCCAAGAGACCCAGTACTTC.

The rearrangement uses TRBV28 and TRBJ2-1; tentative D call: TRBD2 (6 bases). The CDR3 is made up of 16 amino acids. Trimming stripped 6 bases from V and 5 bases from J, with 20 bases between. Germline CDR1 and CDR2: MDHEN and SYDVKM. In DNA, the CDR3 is TGTGCCAGCAGCTCCCCCCCAGGGCGGGGACACAATGAGCAGTTCTTC. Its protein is CASSSPPGRGHNEQFF.

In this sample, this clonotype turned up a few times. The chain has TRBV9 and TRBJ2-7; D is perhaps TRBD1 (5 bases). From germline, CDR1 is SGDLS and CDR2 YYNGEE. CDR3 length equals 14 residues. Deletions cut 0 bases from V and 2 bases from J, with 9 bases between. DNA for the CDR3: TGTGCCAGCAGCGTAGAACCGGACACCTACGAGCAGTACTTC. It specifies CASSVEPDTYEQYF.

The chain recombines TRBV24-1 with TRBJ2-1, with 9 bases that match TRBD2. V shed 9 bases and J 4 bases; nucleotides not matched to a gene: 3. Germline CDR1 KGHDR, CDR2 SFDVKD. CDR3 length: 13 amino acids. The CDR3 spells CATGLAGYNEQFF. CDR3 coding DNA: TGTGCCACCGGGCTAGCGGGGTACAATGAGCAGTTCTTC.

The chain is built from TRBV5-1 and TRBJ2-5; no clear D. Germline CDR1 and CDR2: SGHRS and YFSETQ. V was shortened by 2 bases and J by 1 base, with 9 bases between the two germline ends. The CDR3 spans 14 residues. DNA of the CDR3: TGCGCCAGCAGCTTCCTGGGTTTCCAAGAGACCCAGTACTTC. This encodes CASSFLGFQETQYF.

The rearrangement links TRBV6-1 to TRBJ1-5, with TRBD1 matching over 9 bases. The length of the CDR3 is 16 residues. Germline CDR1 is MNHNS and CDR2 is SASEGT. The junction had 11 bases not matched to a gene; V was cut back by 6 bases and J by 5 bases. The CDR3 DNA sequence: TGTGCCAGCAGCCGCCGAGACAGGGGGGATCATCAGCCCCAGCATTTT. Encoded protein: CASSRRDRGDHQPQHF.

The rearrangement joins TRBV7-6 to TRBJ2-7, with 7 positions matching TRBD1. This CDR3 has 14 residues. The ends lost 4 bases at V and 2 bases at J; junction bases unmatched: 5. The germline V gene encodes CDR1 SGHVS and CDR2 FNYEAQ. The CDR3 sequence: CASSYGQETYEQYF. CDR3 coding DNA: TGTGCCAGCAGCTACGGACAGGAGACCTACGAGCAGTACTTC.

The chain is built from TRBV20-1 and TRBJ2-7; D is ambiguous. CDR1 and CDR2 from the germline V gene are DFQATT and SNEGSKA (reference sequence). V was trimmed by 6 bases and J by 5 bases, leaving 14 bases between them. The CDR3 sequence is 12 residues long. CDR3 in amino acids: CSADDRTNEQYF. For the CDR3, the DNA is TGCAGTGCCGATGATCGGACGAACGAGCAGTACTTC.

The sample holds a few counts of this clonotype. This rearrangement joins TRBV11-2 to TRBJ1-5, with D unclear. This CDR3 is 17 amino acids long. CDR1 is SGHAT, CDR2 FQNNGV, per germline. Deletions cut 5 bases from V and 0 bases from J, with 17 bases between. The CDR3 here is CASSPEAAPYSNQPQHF. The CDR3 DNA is TGTGCCAGCAGCCCCGAAGCAGCCCCCTATAGCAATCAGCCCCAGCATTTT.

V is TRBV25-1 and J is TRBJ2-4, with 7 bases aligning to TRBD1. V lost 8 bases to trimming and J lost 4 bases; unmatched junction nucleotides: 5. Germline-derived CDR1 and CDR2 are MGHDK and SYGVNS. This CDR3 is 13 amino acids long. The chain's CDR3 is CASLDRVKNIQYF. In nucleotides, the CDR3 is TGTGCCAGCCTTGACAGGGTGAAAAACATTCAGTACTTC.

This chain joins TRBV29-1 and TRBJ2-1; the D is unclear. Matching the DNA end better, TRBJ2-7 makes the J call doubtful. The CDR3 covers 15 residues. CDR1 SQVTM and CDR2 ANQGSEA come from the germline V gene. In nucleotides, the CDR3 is TGCAGCGTTGGGGCCCCGGACGGGTACTCCTACGAGCAGTACTTC. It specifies CSVGAPDGYSYEQYF.

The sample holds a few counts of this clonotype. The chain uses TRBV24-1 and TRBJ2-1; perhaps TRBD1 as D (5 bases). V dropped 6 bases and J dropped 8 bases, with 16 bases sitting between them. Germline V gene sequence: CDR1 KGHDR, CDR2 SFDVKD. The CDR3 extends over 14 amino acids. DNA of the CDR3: TGTGCCACCAGTCAGGGCAGGGCACGCGATGAGCAGTTCTTC. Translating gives CATSQGRARDEQFF.

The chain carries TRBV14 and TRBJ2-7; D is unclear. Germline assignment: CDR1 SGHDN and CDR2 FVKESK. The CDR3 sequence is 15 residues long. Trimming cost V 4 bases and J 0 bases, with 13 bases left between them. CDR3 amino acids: CASSPWEVVSYEQYF. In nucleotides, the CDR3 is TGTGCCAGCAGCCCATGGGAAGTTGTCTCCTACGAGCAGTACTTC.

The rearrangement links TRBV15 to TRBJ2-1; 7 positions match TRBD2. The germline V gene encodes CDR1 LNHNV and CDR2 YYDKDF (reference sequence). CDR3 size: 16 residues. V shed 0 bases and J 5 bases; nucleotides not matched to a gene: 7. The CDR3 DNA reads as TGTGCCACCAGCAGAGATCTGGCGGGAGCAAACAATGAGCAGTTCTTC. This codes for CATSRDLAGANNEQFF. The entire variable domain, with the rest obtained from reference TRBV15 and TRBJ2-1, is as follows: DAMVIQNPRYQVTQFGKPVTLSCSQTLNHNVMYWYQQKSSQAPKLLFHYYDKDFNNEADTPDNFQSRRPNTSFCFLDIRSPGLGDTAMYLCATSRDLAGANNEQFFGPGTRLTVL.

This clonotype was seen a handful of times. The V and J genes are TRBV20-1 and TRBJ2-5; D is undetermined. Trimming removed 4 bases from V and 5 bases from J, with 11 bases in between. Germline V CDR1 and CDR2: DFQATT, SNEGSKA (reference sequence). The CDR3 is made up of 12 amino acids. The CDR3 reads CSAISSLETQYF. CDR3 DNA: TGCAGTGCTATATCTAGTCTGGAGACCCAGTACTTC.

Here the CDR3 DNA reads TGTGCCAGCAGCTTAGTGGGCAGGGGGCACACTAGCGGGGGGAATGAGCAGTTCTTC. Encoded protein: CASSLVGRGHTSGGNEQFF. The chain uses TRBV7-8 and TRBJ2-1, with TRBD2 matching 12 bases. The CDR3 is 19 residues long. Germline CDR1 and CDR2: SGHVS and FQNEAQ. The V and J ends lost 1 base and 7 bases, in that order; junction bases with no gene match: 14.

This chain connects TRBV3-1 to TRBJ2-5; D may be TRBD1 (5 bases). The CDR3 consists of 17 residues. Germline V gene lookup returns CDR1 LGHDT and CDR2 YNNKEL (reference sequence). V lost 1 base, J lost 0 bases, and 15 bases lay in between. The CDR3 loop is CASSQGGLTVYQETQYF. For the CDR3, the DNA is TGTGCCAGCAGCCAAGGGGGCCTGACGGTGTACCAAGAGACCCAGTACTTC.

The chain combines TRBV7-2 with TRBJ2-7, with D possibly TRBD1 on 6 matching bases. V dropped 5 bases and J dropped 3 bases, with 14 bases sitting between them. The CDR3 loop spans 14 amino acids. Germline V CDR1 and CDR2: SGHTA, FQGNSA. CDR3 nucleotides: TGTGCCAGCAGCGCAATCGGACAGTACTACGAGCAGTACTTC. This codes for CASSAIGQYYEQYF.

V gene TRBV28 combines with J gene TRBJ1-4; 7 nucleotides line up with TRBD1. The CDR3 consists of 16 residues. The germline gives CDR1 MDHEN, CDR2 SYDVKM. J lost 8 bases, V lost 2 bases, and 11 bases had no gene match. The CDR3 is CASSLVISGGGEKLFF. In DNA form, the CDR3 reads TGTGCCAGCAGTTTAGTGATTTCAGGGGGTGGGGAAAAACTGTTTTTT.

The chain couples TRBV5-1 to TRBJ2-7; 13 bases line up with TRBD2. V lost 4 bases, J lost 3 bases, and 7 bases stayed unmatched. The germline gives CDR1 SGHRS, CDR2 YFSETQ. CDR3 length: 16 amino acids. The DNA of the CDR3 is TGCGCCAGCAGCCGGGGACTAGCGGGACAGCTCTACGAGCAGTACTTC. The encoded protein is CASSRGLAGQLYEQYF.

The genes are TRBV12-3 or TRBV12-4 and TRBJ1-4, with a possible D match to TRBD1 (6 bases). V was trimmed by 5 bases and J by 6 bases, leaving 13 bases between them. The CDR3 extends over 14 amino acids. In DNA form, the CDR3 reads TGTGCCAGCAGTCCGTTCGGGGGCTATGAAAAACTGTTTTTT. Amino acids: CASSPFGGYEKLFF.